This is a list of T cell receptor beta chains from one sample in a study of beta chain features in type 1 diabetes. The assay was immunoSEQ multiplex PCR, and TCRdb's table has in-frame clones only and misses some. Here the sample spans 350,000 or so clones, around a fifth being singletons. Sequencing input: naive CD4+ T cells from blood. The source of these receptors is a woman in her late teens or twenties in good health. The CDR3 runs from the conserved cysteine through the conserved F or W. The D gene is left open where the match is weak. Expanded clones are given a class, and other clones once, few, many or no size at all.

clone_size,j_call,d_call,v_call,cdr3_nt,cdr3_aa
-,TRBJ2-6,-,TRBV6-5,TGTGCCAGCAGATACTCTGGGGCCAACGTCCTGACTTTC,CASRYSGANVLTF
few,TRBJ2-1,TRBD2,TRBV6-5,TGTGCCAGCAGTCACCGCAGGACTAGCGGGCGGGAGCAGTTCTTC,CASSHRRTSGREQFF
-,TRBJ1-5,-,TRBV7-9,TGTGCCAGCAGCAGCGACAGAGGTCGGGGCAATCAGCCCCAGCATTTT,CASSSDRGRGNQPQHF
few,TRBJ1-1,TRBD1,TRBV5-1,TGCGCCAGCAGCCAGGGGGGATTCACTGAAGCTTTCTTT,CASSQGGFTEAFF
-,TRBJ2-3,-,TRBV9,TGTGCCAGCAGCCCTGGGAGAGATACGCAGTATTTT,CASSPGRDTQYF
few,TRBJ2-7,TRBD1,TRBV2,TGTGCCAGCAGTGAGGGGACAGGGGGAAACGAGCAGTACTTC,CASSEGTGGNEQYF
-,TRBJ2-7,TRBD1,TRBV19,TGTGCCAGTAGTCACCCACAGGGGTACGAGCAGTACTTC,CASSHPQGYEQYF
few,TRBJ2-7,TRBD2,TRBV9,TGTGCCAGCAGCCCCGGACTAGCGGGGGCCCGAGACTACGAGCAGTACTTC,CASSPGLAGARDYEQYF
few,TRBJ2-1,TRBD2,TRBV7-2,TGTGCCAGCAGCTTGGCGGGGGTGTTCGATGAGCAGTTCTTC,CASSLAGVFDEQFF
-,TRBJ2-1,-,TRBV11-3,TGTGCCAGCAGCTTAGTATTCGGGTCTAGCTCCTACAATGAGCAGTTCTTC,CASSLVFGSSSYNEQFF
-,TRBJ1-2,-,TRBV4-1,TGCGCCAGCAGCCAAGAGGGCGGGTCAGCGATGGGTGGCTACACCTTC,CASSQEGGSAMGGYTF
-,TRBJ1-1,TRBD1,TRBV28,TGTGCCAGCAGTTCACGACAGGGGGCCAACAGAGCTTTCTTT,CASSSRQGANRAFF
few,TRBJ1-6,TRBD1,TRBV15,TGTGCCACCACCAGGGACAGGGGGGAATGGTCACCCCTCCACTTT,CATTRDRGEWSPLHF
-,TRBJ2-3,TRBD2,TRBV7-2,TGTGCCAGCAGCTTCTCCCGGACTAGCGGATTCCCAGATACGCAGTATTTT,CASSFSRTSGFPDTQYF
-,TRBJ1-1,-,TRBV29-1,TGCAGCGTTGCCCGCAACAGAGACACTGAAGCTTTCTTT,CSVARNRDTEAFF
few,TRBJ2-7,-,TRBV29-1,TGCAGCGTTGTCCTCGGAGTCGGATTCTACGAGCAGTACTTC,CSVVLGVGFYEQYF
few,TRBJ2-7,TRBD1,TRBV4-1,TGCGCCAGCAGCAAAACAGGGGGCGGGTTAAGGTACGAGCAGTACTTC,CASSKTGGGLRYEQYF
-,TRBJ2-5,-,TRBV21-1,TGTGCCAGCAGCAGACAGGACCAAGAGACCCAGTACTTC,CASSRQDQETQYF
-,TRBJ2-1,-,TRBV28,TGTGCCAGCAGTTTAAGCGGTTATGAGCAGTTCTTC,CASSLSGYEQFF
-,TRBJ2-1,TRBD1,TRBV7-9,TGTGCCAGCAGCAAAGACAGGGTGAAGGTCCCCAATGAGCAGTTCTTC,CASSKDRVKVPNEQFF
few,TRBJ2-1,TRBD1,TRBV11-2,TGTGCCAGCAGCTTCTTTGAGGGGGCCCTTTACAATGAGCAGTTCTTC,CASSFFEGALYNEQFF
-,TRBJ1-1,-,TRBV9,TGTGCCAGCAGCGTATCGGGGAACACTGAAGCTTTCTTT,CASSVSGNTEAFF
-,TRBJ1-2,-,TRBV9,TGTGCCAGCAGCTCAACGGGGTATGGCTACACCTTC,CASSSTGYGYTF
few,TRBJ2-7,-,TRBV1,TGCACCAGCAGCCAAGTCGGGAAAGACGGCGAGCAGTACTTC,CTSSQVGKDGEQYF
few,TRBJ1-2,-,TRBV4-2,TGTGCCAGCAGCCAAGATCCCCAGGGCGTCTATGGCTACACCTTC,CASSQDPQGVYGYTF
-,TRBJ1-5,-,TRBV30,TGTGCCTGGAGTGGGGCTTTAAATCAGCCCCAGCATTTT,CAWSGALNQPQHF
-,TRBJ2-2,TRBD2,TRBV11-2,TGTGCCAGCAGCGACAGCGGGGGGACTAACACCGGGGAGCTGTTTTTT,CASSDSGGTNTGELFF
-,TRBJ1-4,-,TRBV7-9,TGTGCCAGCAGCCTTATGGACTCTGCTAATGAAAAACTGTTTTTT,CASSLMDSANEKLFF
-,TRBJ1-2,-,TRBV7-9,TGTGCCAGCAGTTCGAGGGGGTCCCCTGGCTACACCTTC,CASSSRGSPGYTF
-,TRBJ2-7,TRBD2,TRBV5-1,TGCGCCAGCAGCTTGGGAGCGGGAGGGAGCGAGCAGTACTTC,CASSLGAGGSEQYF
-,TRBJ2-5,-,TRBV18,TGTGCCAGCTCACAGACAGGCCAAGAGACCCAGTACTTC,CASSQTGQETQYF
few,TRBJ2-7,TRBD2,TRBV30,TGTGCCTGGAGTGTACGACTAGCGGGAGCGGGTGAGCAGTACTTC,CAWSVRLAGAGEQYF
-,TRBJ2-3,-,TRBV5-1,TGCGCCAGCAGCTTCGCAGGGGACCTAACAGATACGCAGTATTTT,CASSFAGDLTDTQYF
-,TRBJ1-6,TRBD1,TRBV7-2,TGTGCCAGCAGCCGTGAGACAGGGGCTTCACCCCTCCACTTT,CASSRETGASPLHF
-,TRBJ2-5,TRBD1,TRBV29-1,TGCAGCGTCCGCCGTACAGGGGGCCAAGAGACCCAGTACTTC,CSVRRTGGQETQYF
-,TRBJ2-4,TRBD2,TRBV11-2,TGTGCCAGCAGCCAACTAGCGATAGTGCCCATTCAGTACTTC,CASSQLAIVPIQYF
-,TRBJ2-2,-,TRBV7-9,TGTGCCAGCAACGCCGGACTAACGAACACCGGGGAGCTGTTTTTT,CASNAGLTNTGELFF
-,TRBJ2-7,-,TRBV11-2,TGTGCCAGCAGCTTCGAAACGGTTAGCTCCTACGAGCAGTACTTC,CASSFETVSSYEQYF
once,TRBJ2-5,TRBD1,TRBV5-1,TGCGCCAGCAGTCCTGACAGGGGGCGCCTTAAAGAGACCCAGTACTTC,CASSPDRGRLKETQYF
-,TRBJ1-5,-,TRBV29-1,TGCAGCGTTGCCCAGGGCCTCAATCAGCCCCAGCATTTT,CSVAQGLNQPQHF
-,TRBJ1-2,TRBD1,TRBV7-9,TGTGCCAGCAGCTCACTCGGACAGGGGGAAGGTGACTATGGCTACACCTTC,CASSSLGQGEGDYGYTF
-,TRBJ2-5,TRBD2,TRBV9,TGTGCCAGCAGCGTAGCACTAGCGGGGGAGACCCAGTACTTC,CASSVALAGETQYF
-,TRBJ2-3,-,TRBV2,TGTGCCAGCAGTGGCTTAGCGCCCACAGATACGCAGTATTTT,CASSGLAPTDTQYF
-,TRBJ1-2,-,TRBV7-9,TGTGCCAGCAGCTCCCCCCGGGGAGGAAATCGCGTGGATCGGGGCTACACCTTC,CASSSPRGGNRVDRGYTF
-,TRBJ2-5,TRBD1,TRBV29-1,TGCAGCGTTGCTCACAGGGGTGGCGAGACCCAGTACTTC,CSVAHRGGETQYF
-,TRBJ2-5,-,TRBV30,TGTGCTTGGGGTGGTTACCGGGTTGGAGAGACCCAGTACTTC,CAWGGYRVGETQYF
few,TRBJ2-1,TRBD1,TRBV18,TGTGCCAGCTCACCGGACAGGGGGGATCTCTCCTACAATGAGCAGTTCTTC,CASSPDRGDLSYNEQFF
many,TRBJ2-1,-,TRBV7-9,TGTGCCAGCAGTTCCCCCAAGCAGTTCTTC,CASSSPKQFF
-,TRBJ1-1,-,TRBV2,TGTGCCAGCAGTGAATTCCGACAGCTGAACACTGAAGCTTTCTTT,CASSEFRQLNTEAFF
few,TRBJ2-4,TRBD1,TRBV28,TGTGCCAGCAGTCCGGGACAGGCAAAAAACATTCAGTACTTC,CASSPGQAKNIQYF
few,TRBJ1-1,-,TRBV5-1,TGCGCCAGCAGCTTGGACACGGGCACTGAAGCTTTCTTT,CASSLDTGTEAFF